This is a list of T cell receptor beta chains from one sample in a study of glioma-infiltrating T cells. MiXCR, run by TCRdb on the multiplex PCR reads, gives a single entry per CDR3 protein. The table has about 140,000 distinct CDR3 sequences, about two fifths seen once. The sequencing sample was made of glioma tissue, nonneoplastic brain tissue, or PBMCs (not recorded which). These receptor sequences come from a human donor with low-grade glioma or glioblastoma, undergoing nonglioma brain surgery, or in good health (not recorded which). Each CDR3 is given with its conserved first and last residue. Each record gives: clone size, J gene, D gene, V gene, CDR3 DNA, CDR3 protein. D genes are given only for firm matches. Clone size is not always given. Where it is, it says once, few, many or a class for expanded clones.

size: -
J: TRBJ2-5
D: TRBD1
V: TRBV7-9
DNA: TGTGCCAGCAGTTTGACAGGGGGCGTTCGGGAGACCCAGTACTTC
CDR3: CASSLTGGVRETQYF

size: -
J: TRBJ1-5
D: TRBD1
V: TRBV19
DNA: TGTGCCAGTAGCCGTTGGAGCGGGACAGGGGATCAGCCCCAGCATTTT
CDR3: CASSRWSGTGDQPQHF

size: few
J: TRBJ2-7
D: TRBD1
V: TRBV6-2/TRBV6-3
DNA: TGTGCCAGCAGTTTTGACAGGGGGAACTACGAGCAGTACTTC
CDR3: CASSFDRGNYEQYF

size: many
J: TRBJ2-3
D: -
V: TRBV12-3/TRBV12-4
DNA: TGTGCCAGCCTTTCCGGACAAACAGATACGCAGTATTTT
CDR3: CASLSGQTDTQYF

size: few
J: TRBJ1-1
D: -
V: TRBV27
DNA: TGTGCCACTTCTCAGGGGACGGACCCTTGGGGCACTGAAGCTTTCTTT
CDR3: CATSQGTDPWGTEAFF

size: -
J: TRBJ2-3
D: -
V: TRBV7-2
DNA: TGTGCCAGCAGCATTAGCGGAGATACGCAGTATTTT
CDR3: CASSISGDTQYF

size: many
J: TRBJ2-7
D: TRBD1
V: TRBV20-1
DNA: TGCAGTGCAGCCGGGACAGGGTACGACGAGCAGTACTTC
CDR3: CSAAGTGYDEQYF

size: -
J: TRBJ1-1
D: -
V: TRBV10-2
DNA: TGCGCCAGCACCCATGTGGGTGCTGAAGCTTTCTTT
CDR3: CASTHVGAEAFF

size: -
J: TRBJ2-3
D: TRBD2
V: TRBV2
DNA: TGTGCCAGCAGTGACCCCGGGACTAGCGGGGGGCAGTATTTT
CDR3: CASSDPGTSGGQYF

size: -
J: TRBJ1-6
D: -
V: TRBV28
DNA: TGTGCCAGAAGTTTTCCCGTTCAGGGTCGGCCTAATAATTCACCCCTCCACTTT
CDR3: CARSFPVQGRPNNSPLHF

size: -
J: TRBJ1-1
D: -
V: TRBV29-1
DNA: TGCAGCGGGGAGGCCGGAATGAACACTGAAGCTTTCTTT
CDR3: CSGEAGMNTEAFF

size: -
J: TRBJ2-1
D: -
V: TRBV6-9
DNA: TGTGCCAGCAGTTACATGGACATGACCTACAATGAGCAGTTCTTC
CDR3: CASSYMDMTYNEQFF

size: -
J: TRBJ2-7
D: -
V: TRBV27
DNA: TGTGCCAGCAGTTCCCAAAGATACTACGAGCAGTACTTC
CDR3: CASSSQRYYEQYF

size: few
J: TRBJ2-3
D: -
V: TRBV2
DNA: TGTGCCAGCAAAGAGGGATCAGATACGCAGTATTTT
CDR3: CASKEGSDTQYF

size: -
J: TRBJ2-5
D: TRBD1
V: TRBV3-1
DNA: TGTGCCAGCAGCCAAGACGACAGGGGAGAGACCCAGTACTTC
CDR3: CASSQDDRGETQYF

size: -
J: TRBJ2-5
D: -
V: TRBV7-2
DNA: TGTGCCAGCAGCTTATATGGGGGTAAAATAGAGACCCAGTACTTC
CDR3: CASSLYGGKIETQYF

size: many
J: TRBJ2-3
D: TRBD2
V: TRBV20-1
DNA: TGCAGTAATCCGGGACTAGGAGCAACAGATACGCAGTATTTT
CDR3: CSNPGLGATDTQYF

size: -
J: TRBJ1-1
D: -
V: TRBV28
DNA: TGTGCCAGCAGTTCGGGACATCTTGAAGCTTTCTTT
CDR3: CASSSGHLEAFF

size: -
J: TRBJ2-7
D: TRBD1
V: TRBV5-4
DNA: TGCGCCAGCAGCCGGGACAGGGGCGAGCAGTACTTC
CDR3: CASSRDRGEQYF

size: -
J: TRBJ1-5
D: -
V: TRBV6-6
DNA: TGTGCCAGCAGTTACTCTTCAGGGGAGAGCAATCAGCCCCAGCATTTT
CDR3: CASSYSSGESNQPQHF

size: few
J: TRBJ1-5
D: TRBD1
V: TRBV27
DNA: TGTGCCAGCAGAACCCGACAGGGGGCTTTTCAGCCCCAGCATTTT
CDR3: CASRTRQGAFQPQHF

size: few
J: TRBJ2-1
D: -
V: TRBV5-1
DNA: TGCGCCAGCAGCTTACAGGGTAGCAACAATGAGCAGTTCTTC
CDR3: CASSLQGSNNEQFF

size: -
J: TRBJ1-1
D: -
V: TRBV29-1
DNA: TGCAGCGTTTGGGTTAGGGCAGGGGTTTCGGACACTGAAGCTTTCTTT
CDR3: CSVWVRAGVSDTEAFF

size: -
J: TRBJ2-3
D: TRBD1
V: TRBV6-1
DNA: TGTGCCAGCAGTGAAGAATACGGGACAGGGTGGGCAGATACGCAGTATTTT
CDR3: CASSEEYGTGWADTQYF

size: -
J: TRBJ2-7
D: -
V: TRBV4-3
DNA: TGCGCCAGCAGCCAAGATACGACGCCCGCTTCCTACGAGCAGTACTTC
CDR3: CASSQDTTPASYEQYF

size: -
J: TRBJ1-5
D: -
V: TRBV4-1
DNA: TGCGCCAGCAGCCAAGCGTGGGGAAGCAATCAGCCCCAGCATTTT
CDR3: CASSQAWGSNQPQHF

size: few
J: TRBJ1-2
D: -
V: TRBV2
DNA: TGTGCCACGAGCGAGTCTAACTATGGCTACACCTTC
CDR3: CATSESNYGYTF

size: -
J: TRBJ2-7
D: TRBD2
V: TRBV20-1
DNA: TGCAGTGCTACCTGGGAACCGGGACTAGCGCTTACCTACGAGCAGTACTTC
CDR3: CSATWEPGLALTYEQYF

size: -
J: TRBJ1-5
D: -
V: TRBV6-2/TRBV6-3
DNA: TGTGCCAGCAGGACGGGGGGGTTTAATCAGCCCCAGCATTTT
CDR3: CASRTGGFNQPQHF

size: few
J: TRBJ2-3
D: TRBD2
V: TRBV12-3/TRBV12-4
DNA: TGTGCCAGCAGGTCGGGGGGACTAGCGGGGGGAAAAGCTCCGAGCACAGATACGCAGTATTTT
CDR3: CASRSGGLAGGKAPSTDTQYF

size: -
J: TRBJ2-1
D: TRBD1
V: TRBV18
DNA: TGTGCCAGCTCAGGGACAGTTTCCAATGAGCAGTTCTTC
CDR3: CASSGTVSNEQFF

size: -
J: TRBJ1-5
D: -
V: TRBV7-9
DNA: TGTGCCAGCAGCCGGGAGCCCAATCAGCCCCAGCATTTT
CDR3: CASSREPNQPQHF

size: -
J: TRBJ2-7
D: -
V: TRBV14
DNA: TGTGCCAGCAGCCAAGGTCGCGGTCTAGGTTACGAGCAGTACTTC
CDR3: CASSQGRGLGYEQYF

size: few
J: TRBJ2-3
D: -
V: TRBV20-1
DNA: TGCAGTGCGAATCTCCCACGCGGGGGCCTCACAGATACGCAGTATTTT
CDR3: CSANLPRGGLTDTQYF

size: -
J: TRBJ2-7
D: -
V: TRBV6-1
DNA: TGTGCCAGCAGTGAAAGGGGTGGAGGATCCGAGCAGTACTTC
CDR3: CASSERGGGSEQYF

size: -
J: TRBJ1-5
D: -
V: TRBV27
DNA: TGTGCCAGCAGTCCCAGATTCAATCAGCCCCAGCATTTT
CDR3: CASSPRFNQPQHF

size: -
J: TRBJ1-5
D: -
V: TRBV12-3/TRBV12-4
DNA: TGTGCCAGCCACGCACAGGGTAAAATTGGCAATCAGCCCCAGCATTTT
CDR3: CASHAQGKIGNQPQHF

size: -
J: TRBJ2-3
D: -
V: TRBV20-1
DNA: TGCAGTGCTAGAGATCCCGGTACCGGCACAGATACGCAGTATTTT
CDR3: CSARDPGTGTDTQYF

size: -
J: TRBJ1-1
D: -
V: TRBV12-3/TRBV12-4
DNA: TGTGCCAGCAGTGCACAGGAGGACACTGAAGCTTTCTTT
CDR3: CASSAQEDTEAFF

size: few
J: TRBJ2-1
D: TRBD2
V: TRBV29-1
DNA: TGCAGCCCACTAGCGGGAGTGAACAATGAGCAGTTCTTC
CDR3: CSPLAGVNNEQFF

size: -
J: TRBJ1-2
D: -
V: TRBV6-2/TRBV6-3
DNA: TGTGCCAGCAGAACCCAGGCGATACCCAGGGGTGGCTACACCTTC
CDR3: CASRTQAIPRGGYTF

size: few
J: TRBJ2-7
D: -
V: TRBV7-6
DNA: TGTGCCAGCAGCTTAGGTCCAGGGAACGAGCAGTACTTC
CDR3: CASSLGPGNEQYF

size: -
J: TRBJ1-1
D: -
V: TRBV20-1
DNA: TGCAGTGCTCAGGGGACGGGGAACACTGAAGCTTTCTTT
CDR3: CSAQGTGNTEAFF

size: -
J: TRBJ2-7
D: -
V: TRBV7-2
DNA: TGTGCCAGCAGCTTAGCTTCCGGGTTAGCCTACGAGCAGTACTTC
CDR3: CASSLASGLAYEQYF

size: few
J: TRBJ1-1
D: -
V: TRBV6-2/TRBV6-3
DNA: TGTGCCAGCAGCTCCGGGGTAGCGAGGGTCACTGAAGCTTTCTTT
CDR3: CASSSGVARVTEAFF

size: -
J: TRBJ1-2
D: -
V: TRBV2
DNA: TGTGCCAGCAGAGGGACCTTGGTCGATGGCTACACCTTC
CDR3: CASRGTLVDGYTF

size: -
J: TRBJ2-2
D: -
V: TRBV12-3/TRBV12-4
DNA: TGTGCCAGCAGTTTGGACTTTACGAACACCGGGGAGCTGTTTTTT
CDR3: CASSLDFTNTGELFF

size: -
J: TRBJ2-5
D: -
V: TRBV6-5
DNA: TGTGCCACCAGTACAGTGCAAGAGACCCAGTACTTC
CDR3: CATSTVQETQYF